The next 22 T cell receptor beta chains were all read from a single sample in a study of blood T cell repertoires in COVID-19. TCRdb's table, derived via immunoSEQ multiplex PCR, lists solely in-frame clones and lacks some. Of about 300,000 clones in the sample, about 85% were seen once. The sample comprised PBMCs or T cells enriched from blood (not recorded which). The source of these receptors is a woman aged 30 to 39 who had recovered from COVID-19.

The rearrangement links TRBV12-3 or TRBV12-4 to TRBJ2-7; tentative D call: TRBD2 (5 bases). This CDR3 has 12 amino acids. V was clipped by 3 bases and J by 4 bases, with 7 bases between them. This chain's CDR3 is CASSLSGYEQYF. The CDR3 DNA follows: TGTGCCAGCAGTTTGAGCGGTTACGAGCAGTACTTC.

This chain's CDR3 is CASTPAGAQGGYTF. Written as DNA, the CDR3 is TGTGCCAGCACCCCGGCAGGGGCCCAAGGTGGCTACACCTTC. The chain links TRBV5-4 to TRBJ1-2; weak D call: TRBD1 (6 bases). Trimming pared 6 bases from V and 7 bases from J, leaving 19 bases between. Germline V gives CDR1 SGHNT, CDR2 YYREEE (reference sequence). The CDR3 has 14 amino acids. Combining the CDR3 with reference TRBV5-4 and TRBJ1-2 gives the whole variable domain ETGVTQSPTHLIKTRGQQVTLRCSSQSGHNTVSWYQQALGQGPQFIFQYYREEENGRGNFPPRFSGLQFPNYSSELNVNALELDDSALYLCASTPAGAQGGYTFGSGTRLTVV.

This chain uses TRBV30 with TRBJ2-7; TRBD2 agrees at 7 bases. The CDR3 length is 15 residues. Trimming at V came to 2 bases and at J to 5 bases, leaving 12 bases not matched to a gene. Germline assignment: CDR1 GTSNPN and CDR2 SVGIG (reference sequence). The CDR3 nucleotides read TGTGCCTGGAGTCCAACCGGGACTAAAAGGGACGAGCAGTACTTC. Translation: CAWSPTGTKRDEQYF.

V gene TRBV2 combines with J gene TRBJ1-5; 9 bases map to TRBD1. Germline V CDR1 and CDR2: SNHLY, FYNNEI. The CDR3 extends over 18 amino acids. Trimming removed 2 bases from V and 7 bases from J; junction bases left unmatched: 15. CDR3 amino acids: CASSENGSGDRVRQPQHF. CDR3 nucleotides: TGTGCCAGCAGTGAAAATGGGTCTGGGGACAGGGTCCGGCAGCCCCAGCATTTT.

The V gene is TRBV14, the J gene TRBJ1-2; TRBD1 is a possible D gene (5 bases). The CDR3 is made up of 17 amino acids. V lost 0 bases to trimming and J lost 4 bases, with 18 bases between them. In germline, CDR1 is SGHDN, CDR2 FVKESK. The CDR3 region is CASSQDARAQWGYGYTF. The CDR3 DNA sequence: TGTGCCAGCAGCCAAGATGCCAGGGCGCAGTGGGGCTATGGCTACACCTTC.

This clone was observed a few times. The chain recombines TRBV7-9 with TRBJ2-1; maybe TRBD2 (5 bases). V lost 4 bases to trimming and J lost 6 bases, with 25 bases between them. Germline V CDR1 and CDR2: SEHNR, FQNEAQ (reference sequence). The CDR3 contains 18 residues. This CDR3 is CASSSLTGLVGKTNEQFF. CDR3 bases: TGTGCCAGCAGCTCACTCACGGGGTTAGTAGGGAAAACCAATGAGCAGTTCTTC. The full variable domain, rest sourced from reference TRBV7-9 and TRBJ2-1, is DTGVSQNPRHKITKRGQNVTFRCDPISEHNRLYWYRQTLGQGPEFLTYFQNEAQLEKSRLLSDRFSAERPKGSFSTLEIQRTEQGDSAMYLCASSSLTGLVGKTNEQFFGPGTRLTVL.

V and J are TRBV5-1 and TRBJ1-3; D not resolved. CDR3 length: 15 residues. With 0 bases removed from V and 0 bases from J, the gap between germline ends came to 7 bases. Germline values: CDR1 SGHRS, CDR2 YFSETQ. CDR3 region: CASSLAPGSGNTIYF. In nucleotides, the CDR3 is TGCGCCAGCAGCTTGGCCCCGGGCTCTGGAAACACCATATATTTT.

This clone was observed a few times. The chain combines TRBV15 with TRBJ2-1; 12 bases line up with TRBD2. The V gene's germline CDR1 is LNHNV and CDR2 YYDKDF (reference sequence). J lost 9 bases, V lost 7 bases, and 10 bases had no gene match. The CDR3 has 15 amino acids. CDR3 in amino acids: CATTPSGGASSEQFF. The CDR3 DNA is TGTGCCACCACCCCTAGCGGGGGGGCCTCTAGTGAGCAGTTCTTC.

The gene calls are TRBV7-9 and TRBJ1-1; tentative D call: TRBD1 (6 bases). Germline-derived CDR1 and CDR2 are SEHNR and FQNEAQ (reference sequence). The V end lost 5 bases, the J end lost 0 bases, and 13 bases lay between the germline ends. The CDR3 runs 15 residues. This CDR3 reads CASSVGHNMNTEAFF. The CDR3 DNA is TGTGCCAGCAGCGTGGGACATAATATGAACACTGAAGCTTTCTTT.

The chain's CDR3 is CASSAGWLSTDTQYF. DNA for the CDR3: TGTGCCAGCAGCGCAGGTTGGTTAAGCACAGATACGCAGTATTTT. The chain employs TRBV5-6 and TRBJ2-3; D is uncertain. The CDR3 totals 15 residues. Germline V lookup: CDR1 SGHDT, CDR2 YYEEEE. V was pared by 4 bases and J by 0 bases, with 12 bases between.

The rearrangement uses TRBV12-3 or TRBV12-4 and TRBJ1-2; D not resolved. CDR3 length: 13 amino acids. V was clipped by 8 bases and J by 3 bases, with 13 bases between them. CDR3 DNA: TGTGCCAGCGGTTGGAGGAACTACTATGGCTACACCTTC. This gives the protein CASGWRNYYGYTF.

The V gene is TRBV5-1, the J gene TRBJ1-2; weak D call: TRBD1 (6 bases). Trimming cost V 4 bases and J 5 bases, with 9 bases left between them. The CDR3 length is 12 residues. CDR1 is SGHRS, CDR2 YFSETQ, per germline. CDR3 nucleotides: TGCGCCAGCAGCGAGGACAGATATGGCTACACCTTC. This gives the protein CASSEDRYGYTF.

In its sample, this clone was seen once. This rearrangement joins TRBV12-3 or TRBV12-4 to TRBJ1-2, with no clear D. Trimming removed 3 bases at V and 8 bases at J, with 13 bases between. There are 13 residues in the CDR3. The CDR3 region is CASSFQREGGYTF. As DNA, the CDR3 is TGTGCCAGCAGTTTTCAGCGGGAAGGGGGCTACACCTTC.

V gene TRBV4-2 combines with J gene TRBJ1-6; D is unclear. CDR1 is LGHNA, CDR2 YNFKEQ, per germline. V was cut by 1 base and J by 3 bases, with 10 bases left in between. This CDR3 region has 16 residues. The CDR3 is CASSQGDGDYNSPLHF. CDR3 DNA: TGTGCCAGCAGCCAAGGCGACGGGGACTATAATTCACCCCTCCACTTT.

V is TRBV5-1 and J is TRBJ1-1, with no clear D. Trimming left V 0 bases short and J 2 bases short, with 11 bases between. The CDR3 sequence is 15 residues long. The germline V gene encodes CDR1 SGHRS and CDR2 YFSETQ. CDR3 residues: CASSLGIGRNTEAFF. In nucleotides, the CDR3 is TGCGCCAGCAGCTTGGGAATCGGTAGAAACACTGAAGCTTTCTTT.

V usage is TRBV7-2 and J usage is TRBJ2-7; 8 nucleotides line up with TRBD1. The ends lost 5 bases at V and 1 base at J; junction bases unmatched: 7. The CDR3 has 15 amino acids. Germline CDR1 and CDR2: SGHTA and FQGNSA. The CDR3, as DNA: TGTGCCAGCAGCGCACGACAGGGGAGTTCCTACGAGCAGTACTTC. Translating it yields CASSARQGSSYEQYF.

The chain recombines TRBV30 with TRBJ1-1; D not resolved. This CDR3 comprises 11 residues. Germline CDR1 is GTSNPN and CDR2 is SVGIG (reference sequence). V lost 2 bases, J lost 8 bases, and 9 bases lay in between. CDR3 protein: CAWSLAWEAFF. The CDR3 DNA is TGTGCCTGGAGTCTAGCCTGGGAAGCTTTCTTT.

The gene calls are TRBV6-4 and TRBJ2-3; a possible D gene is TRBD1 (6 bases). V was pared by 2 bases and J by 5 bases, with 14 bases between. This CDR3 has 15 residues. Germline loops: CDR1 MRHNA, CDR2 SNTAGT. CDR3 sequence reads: CASSDTGTIIDTQYF. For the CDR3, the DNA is TGTGCCAGCAGTGACACCGGGACAATAATAGATACGCAGTATTTT.

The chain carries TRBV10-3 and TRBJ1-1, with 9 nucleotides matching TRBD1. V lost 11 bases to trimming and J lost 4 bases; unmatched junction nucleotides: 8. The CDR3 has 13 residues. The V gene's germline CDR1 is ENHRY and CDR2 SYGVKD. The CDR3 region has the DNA TGTGCCGCCGGGGACAGGGCGAGCACTGAAGCTTTCTTT. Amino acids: CAAGDRASTEAFF.

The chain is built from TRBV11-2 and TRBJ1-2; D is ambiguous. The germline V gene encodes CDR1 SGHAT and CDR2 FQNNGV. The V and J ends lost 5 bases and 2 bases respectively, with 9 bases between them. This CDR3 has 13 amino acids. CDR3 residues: CASSPPGNYGYTF. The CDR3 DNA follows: TGTGCCAGCAGCCCCCCCGGGAACTATGGCTACACCTTC.

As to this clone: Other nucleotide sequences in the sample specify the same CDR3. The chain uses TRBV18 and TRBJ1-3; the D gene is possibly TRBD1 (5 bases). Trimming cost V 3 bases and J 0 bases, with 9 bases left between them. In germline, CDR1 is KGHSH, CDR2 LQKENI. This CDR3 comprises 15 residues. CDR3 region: CASSPRRDSGNTIYF. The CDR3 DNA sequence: TGTGCCAGCTCACCCCGCAGGGACTCTGGAAACACCATATATTTT. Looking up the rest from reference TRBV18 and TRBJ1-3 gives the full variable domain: NAGVMQNPRHLVRRRGQEARLRCSPMKGHSHVYWYRQLPEEGLKFMVYLQKENIIDESGMPKERFSAEFPKEGPSILRIQQVVRGDSAAYFCASSPRRDSGNTIYFGEGSWLTVV.

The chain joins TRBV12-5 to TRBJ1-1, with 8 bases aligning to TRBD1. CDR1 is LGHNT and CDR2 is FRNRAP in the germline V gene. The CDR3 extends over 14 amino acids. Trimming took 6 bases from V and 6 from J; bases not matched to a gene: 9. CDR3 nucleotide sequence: TGTGCTAGTGGCCCTCCCACAGGGGGAGCTGAAGCTTTCTTT. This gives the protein CASGPPTGGAEAFF.